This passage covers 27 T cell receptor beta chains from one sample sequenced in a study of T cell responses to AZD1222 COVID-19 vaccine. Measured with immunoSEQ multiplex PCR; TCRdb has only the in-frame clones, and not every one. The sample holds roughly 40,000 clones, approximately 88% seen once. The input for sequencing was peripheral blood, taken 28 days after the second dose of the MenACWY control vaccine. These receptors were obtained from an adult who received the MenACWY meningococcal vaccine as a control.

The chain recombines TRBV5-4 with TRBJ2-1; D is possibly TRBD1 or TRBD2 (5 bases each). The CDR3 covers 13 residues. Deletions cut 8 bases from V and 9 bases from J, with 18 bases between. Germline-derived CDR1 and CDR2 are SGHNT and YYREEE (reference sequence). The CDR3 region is CASEIHTRGEQFF. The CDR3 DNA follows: TGTGCCAGTGAAATTCATACGAGGGGTGAGCAGTTCTTC.

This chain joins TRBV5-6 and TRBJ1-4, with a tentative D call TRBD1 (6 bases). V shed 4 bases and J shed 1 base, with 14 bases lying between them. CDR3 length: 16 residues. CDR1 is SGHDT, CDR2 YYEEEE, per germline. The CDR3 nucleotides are TGTGCCAGCAGCACATACAGGGTGTTAACTAATGAAAAACTGTTTTTT. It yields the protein CASSTYRVLTNEKLFF.

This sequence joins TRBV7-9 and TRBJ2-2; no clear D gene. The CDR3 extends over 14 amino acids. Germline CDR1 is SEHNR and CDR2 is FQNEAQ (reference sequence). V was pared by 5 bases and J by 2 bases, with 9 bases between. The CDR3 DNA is TGTGCCAGCAGCCTCAGTCCTAACACCGGGGAGCTGTTTTTT. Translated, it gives CASSLSPNTGELFF.

CDR3 protein: CASNRGWNSPLHF. CDR3 sequence (DNA): TGTGCCAGCAATCGGGGCTGGAATTCACCCCTCCACTTT. The V gene is TRBV7-9, the J gene TRBJ1-6, with TRBD1 as a possible D gene (5 bases). CDR1 and CDR2 from the germline V gene are SEHNR and FQNEAQ (reference sequence). V lost 7 bases to trimming and J lost 7 bases, with 11 bases between them. The CDR3 consists of 13 residues.

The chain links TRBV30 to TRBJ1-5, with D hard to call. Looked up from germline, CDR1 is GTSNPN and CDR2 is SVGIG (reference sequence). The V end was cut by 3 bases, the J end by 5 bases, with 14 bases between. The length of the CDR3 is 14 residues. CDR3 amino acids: CAWSAPGSHQPQHF. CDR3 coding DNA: TGTGCCTGGAGCGCCCCGGGATCGCATCAGCCCCAGCATTTT.

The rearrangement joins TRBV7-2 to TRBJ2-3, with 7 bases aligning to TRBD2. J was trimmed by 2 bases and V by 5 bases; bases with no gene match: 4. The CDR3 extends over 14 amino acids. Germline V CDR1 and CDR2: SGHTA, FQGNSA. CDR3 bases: TGTGCCAGCAGCCCGGGACTAAACACAGATACGCAGTATTTT. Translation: CASSPGLNTDTQYF.

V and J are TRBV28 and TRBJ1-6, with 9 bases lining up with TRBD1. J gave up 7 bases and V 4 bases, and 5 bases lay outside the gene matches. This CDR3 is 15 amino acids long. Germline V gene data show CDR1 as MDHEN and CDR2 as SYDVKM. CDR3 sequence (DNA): TGTGCCAGCAGTTCCCCCGGGACAGGGAATTCACCCCTCCACTTT. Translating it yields CASSSPGTGNSPLHF.

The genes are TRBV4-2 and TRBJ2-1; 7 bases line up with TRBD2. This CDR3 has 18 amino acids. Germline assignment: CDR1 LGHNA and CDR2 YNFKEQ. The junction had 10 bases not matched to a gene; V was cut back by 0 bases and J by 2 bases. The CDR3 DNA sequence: TGTGCCAGCAGCCAAGATCATGTTGCGGGAGTACCCTACAATGAGCAGTTCTTC. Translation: CASSQDHVAGVPYNEQFF.

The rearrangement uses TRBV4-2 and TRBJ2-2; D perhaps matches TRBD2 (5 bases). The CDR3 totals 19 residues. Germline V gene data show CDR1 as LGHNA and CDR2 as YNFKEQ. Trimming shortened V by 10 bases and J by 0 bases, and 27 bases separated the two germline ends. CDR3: CATSTSFPGSFANTGELFF. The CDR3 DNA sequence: TGTGCCACCTCAACTAGTTTCCCGGGCTCTTTCGCGAACACCGGGGAGCTGTTTTTT.

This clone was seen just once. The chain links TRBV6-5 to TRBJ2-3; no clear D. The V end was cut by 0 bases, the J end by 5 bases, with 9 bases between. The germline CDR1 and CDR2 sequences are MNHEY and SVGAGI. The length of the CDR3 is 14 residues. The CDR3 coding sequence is TGTGCCAGCAGTTACTCGGGGTGGGAAGATACGCAGTATTTT. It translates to CASSYSGWEDTQYF.

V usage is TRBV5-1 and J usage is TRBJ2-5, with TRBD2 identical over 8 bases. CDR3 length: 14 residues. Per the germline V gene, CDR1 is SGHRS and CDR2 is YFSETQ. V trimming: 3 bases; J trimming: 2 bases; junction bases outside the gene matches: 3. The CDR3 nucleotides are TGCGCCAGCAGCTCACTAGCGGAACAAGAGACCCAGTACTTC. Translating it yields CASSSLAEQETQYF.

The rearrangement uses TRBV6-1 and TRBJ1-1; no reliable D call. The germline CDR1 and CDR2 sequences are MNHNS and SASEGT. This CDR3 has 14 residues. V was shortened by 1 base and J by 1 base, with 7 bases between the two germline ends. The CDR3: CASSEGAENTEAFF. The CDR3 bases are TGTGCCAGCAGTGAAGGGGCAGAGAACACTGAAGCTTTCTTT.

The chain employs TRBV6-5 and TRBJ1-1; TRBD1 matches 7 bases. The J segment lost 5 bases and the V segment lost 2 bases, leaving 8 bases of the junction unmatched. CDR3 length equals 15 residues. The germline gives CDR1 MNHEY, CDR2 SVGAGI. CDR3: CASSYVPGGMTEAFF. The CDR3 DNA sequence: TGTGCCAGCAGTTACGTTCCAGGGGGAATGACTGAAGCTTTCTTT.

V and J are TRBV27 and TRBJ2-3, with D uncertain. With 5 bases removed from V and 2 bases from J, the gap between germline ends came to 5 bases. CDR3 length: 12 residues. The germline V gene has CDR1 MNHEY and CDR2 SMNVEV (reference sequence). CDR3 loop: CASSHNTDTQYF. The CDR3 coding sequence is TGTGCCAGCAGTCACAACACAGATACGCAGTATTTT.

The CDR3 DNA reads TGTGCCACCAGTGCACAAACAGCGAGAACCTACGAGCAGTACTTC. This translates into CATSAQTARTYEQYF. The chain uses TRBV24-1 and TRBJ2-7; D is unresolved. The CDR3 extends over 15 amino acids. V was pared by 5 bases and J by 2 bases, with 15 bases between. CDR1 is KGHDR and CDR2 is SFDVKD in the germline V gene.

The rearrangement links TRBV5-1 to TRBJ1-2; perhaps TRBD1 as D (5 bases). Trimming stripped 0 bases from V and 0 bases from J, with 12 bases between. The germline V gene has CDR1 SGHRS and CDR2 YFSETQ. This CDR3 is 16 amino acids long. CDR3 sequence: CASSLDGAGSNYGYTF. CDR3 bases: TGCGCCAGCAGCTTGGATGGGGCAGGTTCTAACTATGGCTACACCTTC.

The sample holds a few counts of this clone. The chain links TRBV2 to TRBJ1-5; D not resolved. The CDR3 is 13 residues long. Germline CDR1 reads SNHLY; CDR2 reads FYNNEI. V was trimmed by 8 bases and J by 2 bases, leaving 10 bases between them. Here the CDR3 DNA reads TGTGCCAGCTGGATTGGTGGCAATCAGCCCCAGCATTTT. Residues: CASWIGGNQPQHF.

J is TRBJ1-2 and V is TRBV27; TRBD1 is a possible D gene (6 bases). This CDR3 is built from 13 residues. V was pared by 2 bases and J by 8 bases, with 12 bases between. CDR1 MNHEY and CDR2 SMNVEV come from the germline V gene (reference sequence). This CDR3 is CASSLRPRGGYTF. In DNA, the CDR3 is TGTGCCAGCAGTTTACGGCCCAGGGGAGGCTACACCTTC.

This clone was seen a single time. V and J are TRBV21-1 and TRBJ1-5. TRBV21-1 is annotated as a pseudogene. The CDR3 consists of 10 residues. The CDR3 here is CASSGRPQHF. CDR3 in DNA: TGTGCCAGCAGCGGGAGGCCCCAGCATTTT.

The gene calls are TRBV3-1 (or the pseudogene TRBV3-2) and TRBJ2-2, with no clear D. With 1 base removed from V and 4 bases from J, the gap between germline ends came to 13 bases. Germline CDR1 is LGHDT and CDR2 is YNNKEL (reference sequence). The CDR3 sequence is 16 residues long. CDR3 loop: CASSQVGSQSTGELFF. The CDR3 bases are TGTGCCAGCAGCCAAGTCGGTAGCCAGAGCACCGGGGAGCTGTTTTTT.

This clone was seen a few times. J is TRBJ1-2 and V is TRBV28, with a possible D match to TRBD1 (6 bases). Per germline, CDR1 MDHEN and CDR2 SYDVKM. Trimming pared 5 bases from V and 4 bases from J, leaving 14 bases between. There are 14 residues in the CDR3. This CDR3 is CASSLRGGVYGYTF. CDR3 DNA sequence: TGTGCCAGCAGTCTAAGGGGGGGCGTCTATGGCTACACCTTC.

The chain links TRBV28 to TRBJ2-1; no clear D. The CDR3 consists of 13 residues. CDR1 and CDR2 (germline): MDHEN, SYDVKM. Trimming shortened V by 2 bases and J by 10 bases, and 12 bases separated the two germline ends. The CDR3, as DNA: TGTGCCAGCAGTTTACGCTCTCCGTCGGAGCAGTTCTTC. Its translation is CASSLRSPSEQFF. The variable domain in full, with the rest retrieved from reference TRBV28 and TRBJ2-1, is DVKVTQSSRYLVKRTGEKVFLECVQDMDHENMFWYRQDPGLGLRLIYFSYDVKMKEKGDIPEGYSVSREKKERFSLILESASTNQTSMYLCASSLRSPSEQFFGPGTRLTVL.

CDR3 DNA sequence: TGTGCCAGCAGCACTCGGGACAGGGATCGGGGCTACACCTTC. Translation gives CASSTRDRDRGYTF. The chain uses TRBV9 and TRBJ1-2; 9 bases line up with TRBD1. Per germline, CDR1 SGDLS and CDR2 YYNGEE. V gave up 4 bases and J gave up 8 bases; unmatched junction bases: 9. The CDR3 runs to 14 residues.

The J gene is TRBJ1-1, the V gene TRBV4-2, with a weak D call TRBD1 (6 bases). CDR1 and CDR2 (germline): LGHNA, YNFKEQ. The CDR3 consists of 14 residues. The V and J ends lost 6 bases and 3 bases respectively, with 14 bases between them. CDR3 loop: CASRTRDTDTEAFF. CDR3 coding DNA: TGTGCCAGCAGGACCCGGGACACGGACACTGAAGCTTTCTTT.

The CDR3 DNA reads TGCGCCAGCAGCTTGGTAAGAGGGGGCTCGGAGCAGTTCTTC. Translating gives CASSLVRGGSEQFF. The chain carries TRBV5-1 and TRBJ2-1, with TRBD1 matching 7 bases. This CDR3 has 14 amino acids. Germline V gene lookup returns CDR1 SGHRS and CDR2 YFSETQ. V lost 0 bases, J lost 10 bases, and 7 bases stayed unmatched.

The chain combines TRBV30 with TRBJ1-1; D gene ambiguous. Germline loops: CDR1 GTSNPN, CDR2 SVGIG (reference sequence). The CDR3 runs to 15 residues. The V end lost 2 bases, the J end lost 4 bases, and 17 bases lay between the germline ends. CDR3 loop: CAWSPRDAAPTEAFF. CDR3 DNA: TGTGCCTGGAGTCCCCGTGACGCGGCCCCCACTGAAGCTTTCTTT.

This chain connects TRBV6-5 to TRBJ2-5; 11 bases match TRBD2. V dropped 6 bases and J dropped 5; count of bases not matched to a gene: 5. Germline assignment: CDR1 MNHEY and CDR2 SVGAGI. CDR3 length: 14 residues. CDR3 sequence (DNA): TGTGCCAGCAGCCACCGGACTAGCGGGGAGACCCAGTACTTC. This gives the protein CASSHRTSGETQYF.